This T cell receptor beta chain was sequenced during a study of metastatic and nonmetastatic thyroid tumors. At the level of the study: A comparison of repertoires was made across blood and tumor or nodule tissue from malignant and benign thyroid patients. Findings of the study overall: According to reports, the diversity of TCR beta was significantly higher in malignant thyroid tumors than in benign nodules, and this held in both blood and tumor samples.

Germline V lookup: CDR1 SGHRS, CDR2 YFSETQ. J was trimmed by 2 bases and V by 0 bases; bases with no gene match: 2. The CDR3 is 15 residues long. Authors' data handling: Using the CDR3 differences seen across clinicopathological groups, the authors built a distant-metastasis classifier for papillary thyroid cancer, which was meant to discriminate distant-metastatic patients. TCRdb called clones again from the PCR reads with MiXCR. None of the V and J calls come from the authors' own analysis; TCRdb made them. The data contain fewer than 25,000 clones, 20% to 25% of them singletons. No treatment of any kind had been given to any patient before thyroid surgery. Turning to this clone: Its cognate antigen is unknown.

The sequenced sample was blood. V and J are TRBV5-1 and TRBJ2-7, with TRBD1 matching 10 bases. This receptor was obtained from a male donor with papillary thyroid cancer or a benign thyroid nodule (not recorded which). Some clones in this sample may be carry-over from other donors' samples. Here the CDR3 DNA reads TGCGCCAGCAGCTTGGAAGGGACAGGGGCCTACGAGCAGTACTTC. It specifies CASSLEGTGAYEQYF.